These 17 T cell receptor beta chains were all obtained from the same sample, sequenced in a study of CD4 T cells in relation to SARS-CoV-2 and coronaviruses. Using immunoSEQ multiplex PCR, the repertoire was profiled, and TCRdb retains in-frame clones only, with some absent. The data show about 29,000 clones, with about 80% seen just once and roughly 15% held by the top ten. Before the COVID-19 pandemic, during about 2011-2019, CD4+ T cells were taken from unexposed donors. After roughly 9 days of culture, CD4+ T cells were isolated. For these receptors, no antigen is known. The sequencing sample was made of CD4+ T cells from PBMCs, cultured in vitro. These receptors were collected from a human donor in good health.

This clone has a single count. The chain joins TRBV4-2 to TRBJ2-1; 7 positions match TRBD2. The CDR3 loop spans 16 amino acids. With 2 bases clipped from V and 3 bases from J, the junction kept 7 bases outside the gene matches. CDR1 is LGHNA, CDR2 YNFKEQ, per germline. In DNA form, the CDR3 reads TGTGCCAGCAGCCAAATAAGCGGGGTCGTCTACAATGAGCAGTTCTTC. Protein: CASSQISGVVYNEQFF.

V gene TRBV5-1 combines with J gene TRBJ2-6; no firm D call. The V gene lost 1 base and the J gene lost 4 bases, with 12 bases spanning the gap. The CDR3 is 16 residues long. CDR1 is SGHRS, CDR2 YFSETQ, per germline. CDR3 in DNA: TGCGCCAGCAGCTTGAACATTGGGTTCGGGGCCAACGTCCTGACTTTC. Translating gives CASSLNIGFGANVLTF. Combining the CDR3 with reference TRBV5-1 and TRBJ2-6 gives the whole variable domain KAGVTQTPRYLIKTRGQQVTLSCSPISGHRSVSWYQQTPGQGLQFLFEYFSETQRNKGNFPGRFSGRQFSNSRSEMNVSTLELGDSALYLCASSLNIGFGANVLTFGAGSRLTVL.

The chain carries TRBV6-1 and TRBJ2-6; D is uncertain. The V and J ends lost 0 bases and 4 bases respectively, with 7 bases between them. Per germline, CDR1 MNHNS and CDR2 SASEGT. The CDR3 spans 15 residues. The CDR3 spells CASSEALQGANVLTF. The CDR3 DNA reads TGTGCCAGCAGTGAAGCGCTTCAGGGGGCCAACGTCCTGACTTTC.

In nucleotides, the CDR3 is TGTGCCAGCAGAGGGACTAGCGGATTCTCTGGCTCCTACGAGCAGTACTTC. This encodes CASRGTSGFSGSYEQYF. The chain employs TRBV2 and TRBJ2-7; 11 nucleotides agree with TRBD2. The CDR3 runs 17 residues. V was pared by 6 bases and J by 0 bases, with 10 bases of the junction left unmatched. Germline CDR1 SNHLY, CDR2 FYNNEI.

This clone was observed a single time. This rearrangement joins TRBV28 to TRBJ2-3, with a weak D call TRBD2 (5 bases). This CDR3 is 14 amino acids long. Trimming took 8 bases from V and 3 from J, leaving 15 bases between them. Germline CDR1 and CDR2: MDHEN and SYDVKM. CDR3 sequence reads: CASFTQLVTDTQYF. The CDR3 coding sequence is TGTGCCAGCTTTACCCAACTAGTTACAGATACGCAGTATTTT.

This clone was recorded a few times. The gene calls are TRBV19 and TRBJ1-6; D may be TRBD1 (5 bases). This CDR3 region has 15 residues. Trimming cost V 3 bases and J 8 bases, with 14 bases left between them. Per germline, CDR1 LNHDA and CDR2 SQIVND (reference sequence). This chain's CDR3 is CASSIHQGWDSPLHF. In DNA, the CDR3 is TGTGCCAGTAGTATTCATCAGGGTTGGGATTCACCCCTCCACTTT.

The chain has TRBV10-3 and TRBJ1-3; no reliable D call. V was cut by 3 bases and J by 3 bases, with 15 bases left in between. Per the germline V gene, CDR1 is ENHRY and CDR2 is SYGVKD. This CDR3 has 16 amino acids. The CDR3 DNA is TGTGCCATCAGTGATGTTGGGGAGGGTTTTGGAAACACCATATATTTT. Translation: CAISDVGEGFGNTIYF.

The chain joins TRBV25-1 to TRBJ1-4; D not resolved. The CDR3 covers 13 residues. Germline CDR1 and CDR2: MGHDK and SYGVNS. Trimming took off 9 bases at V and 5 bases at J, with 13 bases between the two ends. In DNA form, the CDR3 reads TGTGCCAGTTCTATGAACCGAAATGAAAAACTGTTTTTT. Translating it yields CASSMNRNEKLFF.

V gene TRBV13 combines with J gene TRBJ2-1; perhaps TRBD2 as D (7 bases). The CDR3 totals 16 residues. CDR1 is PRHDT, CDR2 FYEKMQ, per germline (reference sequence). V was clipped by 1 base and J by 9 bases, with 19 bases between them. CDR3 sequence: CASSLAGGPSRGEQFF. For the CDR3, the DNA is TGTGCCAGCAGCTTAGCCGGGGGGCCCTCCCGAGGTGAGCAGTTCTTC.

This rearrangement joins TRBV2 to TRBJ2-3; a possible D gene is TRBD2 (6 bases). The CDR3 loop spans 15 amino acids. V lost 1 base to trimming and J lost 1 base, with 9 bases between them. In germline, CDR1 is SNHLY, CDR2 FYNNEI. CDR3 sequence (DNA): TGTGCCAGCAGTGAAGGACTAGGGGGCACAGATACGCAGTATTTT. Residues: CASSEGLGGTDTQYF.

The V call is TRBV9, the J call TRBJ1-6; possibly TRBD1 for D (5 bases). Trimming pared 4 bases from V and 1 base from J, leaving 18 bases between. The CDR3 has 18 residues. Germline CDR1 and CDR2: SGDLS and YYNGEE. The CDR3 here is CASSPEGRGVSYNSPLHF. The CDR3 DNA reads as TGTGCCAGCAGCCCCGAGGGCAGAGGGGTTTCCTATAATTCACCCCTCCACTTT.

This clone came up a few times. The CDR3, as DNA: TGTGCCAGCAGCCCCCATCTTAGTTACAGCTTGGGTTCACCCCTCCACTTT. Translated, it gives CASSPHLSYSLGSPLHF. The gene calls are TRBV7-2 and TRBJ1-6; unclear D gene. Trimming took off 5 bases at V and 9 bases at J, with 23 bases between the two ends. The CDR3 runs to 17 residues. Germline CDR1 and CDR2: SGHTA and FQGNSA. Full variable domain (missing parts from reference TRBV7-2 and TRBJ1-6): GAGVSQSPSNKVTEKGKDVELRCDPISGHTALYWYRQSLGQGLEFLIYFQGNSAPDKSGLPSDRFSAERTGGSVSTLTIQRTQQEDSAVYLCASSPHLSYSLGSPLHFGNGTRLTVT.

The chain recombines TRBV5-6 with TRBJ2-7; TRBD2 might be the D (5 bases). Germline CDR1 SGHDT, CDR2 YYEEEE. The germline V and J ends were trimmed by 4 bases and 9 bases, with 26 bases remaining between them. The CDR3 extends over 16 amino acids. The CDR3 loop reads CASSQYGRTENGGQYF. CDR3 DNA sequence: TGTGCCAGCAGCCAATATGGAAGGACCGAGAACGGAGGGCAGTACTTC.

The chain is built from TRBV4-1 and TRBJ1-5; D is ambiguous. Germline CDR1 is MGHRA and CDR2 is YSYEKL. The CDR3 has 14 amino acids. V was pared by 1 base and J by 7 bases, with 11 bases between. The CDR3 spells CASSQVTGNQPQHF. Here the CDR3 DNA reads TGCGCCAGCAGCCAAGTGACGGGGAACCAGCCCCAGCATTTT.

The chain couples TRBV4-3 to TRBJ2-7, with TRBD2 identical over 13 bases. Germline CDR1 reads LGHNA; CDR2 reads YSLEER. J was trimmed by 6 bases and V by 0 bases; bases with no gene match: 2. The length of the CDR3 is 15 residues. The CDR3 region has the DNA TGCGCCAGCAGCCAAGAGGGGACTAGCGGGACCGAGCAGTACTTC. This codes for CASSQEGTSGTEQYF.

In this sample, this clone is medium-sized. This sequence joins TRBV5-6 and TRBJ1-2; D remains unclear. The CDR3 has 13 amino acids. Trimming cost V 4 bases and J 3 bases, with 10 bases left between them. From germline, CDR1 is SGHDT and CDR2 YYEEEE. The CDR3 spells CASSARSDYGYTF. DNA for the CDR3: TGTGCCAGCAGCGCCCGATCGGACTATGGCTACACCTTC.

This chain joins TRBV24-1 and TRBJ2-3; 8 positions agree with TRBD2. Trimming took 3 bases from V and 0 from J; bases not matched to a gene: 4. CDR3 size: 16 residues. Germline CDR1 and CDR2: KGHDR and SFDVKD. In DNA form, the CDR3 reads TGTGCCACCAGTGATCCTAGCGGGCACAGCACAGATACGCAGTATTTT. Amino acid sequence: CATSDPSGHSTDTQYF.